The present TCR beta chain was sequenced within a study of blood T cell repertoires in COVID-19. Study-level background: The United States, Italy and Spain supplied acute and convalescent COVID-19 samples. From T cells, B-cell-depleted T cells, or PBMCs came the material, which was cDNA or gDNA.

The V end was cut by 1 base, the J end by 5 bases, with 15 bases between. The CDR3 is 15 residues long. Germline CDR1 MDHEN, CDR2 SYDVKM. Original analysis: From reference gene primer amplification, estimates of nucleated cell counts were derived. Here immunoSEQ multiplex PCR was the method, and the copy in TCRdb shows in-frame clones only, minus some. V and J calls and clone size are given by that table; D and trimming were obtained from the DNA. The data contain about 80,000 clones, about 78% of them seen just once; the ten biggest clones take up around 15%. The origin of this receptor is a human donor in a cohort sampled during active COVID-19. The V call is TRBV28, the J call TRBJ2-7, with TRBD2 as a possible D gene (5 bases). Source material: peripheral blood. DNA of the CDR3: TGTGCCAGCAGTTTATCCCTCCTCCGGAGGAACGAGCAGTACTTC. Translation gives CASSLSLLRRNEQYF.